Detailed here is one T cell receptor beta chain. TCRdb keeps only in-frame clones here, not all; method: immunoSEQ multiplex PCR. The repertoire includes roughly 120,000 clones, roughly 90% of them detected once, and over 2.5% sits in the top ten. These data originate in a study of T cell responses to AZD1222 COVID-19 vaccine. Specimen: peripheral blood, collected on day 0 of AZD1222 vaccination. This TCR came from an adult in good health.

The CDR3 DNA sequence: TGTGCCAGCAGCACCGACGGATTCTCCTACGAGCAGTACTTC. Protein product: CASSTDGFSYEQYF. The chain combines TRBV11-2 with TRBJ2-7, with no clear D. Per germline, CDR1 SGHAT and CDR2 FQNNGV. This CDR3 has 14 amino acids. The germline V and J ends were trimmed by 5 bases and 0 bases, with 11 bases remaining between them.